The T cell receptor beta chain described here comes from a study of spatial heterogeneity in lung cancer. Across the whole study: Researchers sequenced follow-up PBMC samples if they had them, and these came a median of about 22 months after resection.

Described time point: blood at routine non-recurrence follow-up after resection. Researchers sequenced whole RNA taken from tumor, nontumor lung or frozen PBMC without sorting. V was pared by 7 bases and J by 2 bases, with 12 bases between. This CDR3 has 14 amino acids. CDR1 is SNHLY and CDR2 is FYNNEI in the germline V gene. TCRdb redid the calling of the 5' RACE reads with MiXCR, one entry per CDR3 protein. This sample has approximately 41,000 distinct CDR3 sequences, with about 11% found just once. Broader study findings: Relative to follow-up, resection was when ubiquitous expanded tumor TCRs appeared more in blood.

About this clonotype itself: The target antigen is unknown.

This sequence originates from a female donor with early-stage non-small cell lung cancer. Sequenced material: PBMCs, taken at follow-up. The V gene is TRBV2, the J gene TRBJ1-5; D gene ambiguous. This CDR3 is CASMGSYGNQPQHF. CDR3 DNA sequence: TGTGCCAGCATGGGGAGTTATGGCAATCAGCCCCAGCATTTT.